This note documents a single T cell receptor beta chain sequence. V shed 1 base and J shed 4 bases, with 13 bases lying between them. Germline CDR1 and CDR2: SEHNR and FQNEAQ (reference sequence). The CDR3 has 15 residues. This sample is drawn from a study of blood T cell repertoires in COVID-19. As for the study in general: Samples of COVID-19 (acute and convalescent) were obtained from the United States, Italy and Spain. The cDNA or gDNA used as material had been derived from T cells, B-cell-depleted T cells, or PBMCs.

Study processing details: Reference gene primer amplification in the assay estimated nucleated cell counts. Profiling relied on immunoSEQ multiplex PCR, and the TCRdb table lists in-frame clones only, not all of them. V and J calls and clone size are copied from that table; D and trimming were computed from the DNA. Among fewer than 200,000 clones listed, about 85% were seen once. The sequence was collected from a man aged 55-75 years with acute or convalescent COVID-19. This chain joins TRBV7-9 and TRBJ2-5; tentative D call: TRBD2 (7 bases). Material: peripheral blood. This chain's CDR3 is CASSLVHREGETQYF. CDR3 in DNA: TGTGCCAGCAGCTTAGTGCACAGGGAGGGAGAGACCCAGTACTTC.